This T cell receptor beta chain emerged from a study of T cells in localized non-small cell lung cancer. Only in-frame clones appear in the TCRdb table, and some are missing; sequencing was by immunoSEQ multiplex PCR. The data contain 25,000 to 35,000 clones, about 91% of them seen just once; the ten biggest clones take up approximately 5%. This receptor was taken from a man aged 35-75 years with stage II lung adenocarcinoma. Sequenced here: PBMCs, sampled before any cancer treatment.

The CDR3: CAWKEGPQSSYEQYF. In nucleotides, the CDR3 is TGTGCCTGGAAGGAGGGACCCCAGAGCTCCTACGAGCAGTACTTC. The V gene is TRBV30, the J gene TRBJ2-7; a weak D match, TRBD2 (6 bases). The CDR3 spans 15 residues. The V and J ends lost 4 bases and 0 bases respectively, with 16 bases between them. Germline CDR1 is GTSNPN and CDR2 is SVGIG (reference sequence).